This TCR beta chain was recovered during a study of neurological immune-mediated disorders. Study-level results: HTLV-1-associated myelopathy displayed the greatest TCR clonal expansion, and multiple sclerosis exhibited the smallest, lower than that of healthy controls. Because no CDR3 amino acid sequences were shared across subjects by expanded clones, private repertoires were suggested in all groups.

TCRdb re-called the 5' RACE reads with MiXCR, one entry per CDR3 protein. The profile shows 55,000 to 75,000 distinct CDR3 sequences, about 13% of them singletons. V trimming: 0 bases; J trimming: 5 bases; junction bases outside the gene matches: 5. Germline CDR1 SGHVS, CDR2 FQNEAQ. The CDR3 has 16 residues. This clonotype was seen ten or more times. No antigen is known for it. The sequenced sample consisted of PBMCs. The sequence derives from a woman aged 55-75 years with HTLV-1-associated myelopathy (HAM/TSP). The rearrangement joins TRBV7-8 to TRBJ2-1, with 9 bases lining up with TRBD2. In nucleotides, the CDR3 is TGTGCCAGCAGCTTAGCGTCGACTAGCGGCCACAATGAGCAGTTCTTC. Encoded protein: CASSLASTSGHNEQFF.